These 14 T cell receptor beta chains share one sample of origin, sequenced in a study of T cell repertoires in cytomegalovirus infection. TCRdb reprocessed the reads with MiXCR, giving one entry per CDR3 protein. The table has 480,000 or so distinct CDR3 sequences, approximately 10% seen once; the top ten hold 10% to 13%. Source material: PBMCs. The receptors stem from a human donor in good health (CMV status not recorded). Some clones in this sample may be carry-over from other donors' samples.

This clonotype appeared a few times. The CDR3 DNA reads TGTGCCTGGAGTGTTCGGGCACCTAACTATGGCTACACCTTC. Protein sequence: CAWSVRAPNYGYTF. The V gene is TRBV30, the J gene TRBJ1-2; the D is unclear. Germline loops: CDR1 GTSNPN, CDR2 SVGIG (reference sequence). The CDR3 spans 14 residues. The V and J ends lost 0 bases and 0 bases respectively, with 8 bases between them. Combining the CDR3 with reference TRBV30 and TRBJ1-2 gives the whole variable domain SQTIHQWPATLVQPVGSPLSLECTVEGTSNPNLYWYRQAAGRGLQLLFYSVGIGQISSEVPQNLSASRPQDRQFILSSKKLLLSDSGFYLCAWSVRAPNYGYTFGSGTRLTVV.

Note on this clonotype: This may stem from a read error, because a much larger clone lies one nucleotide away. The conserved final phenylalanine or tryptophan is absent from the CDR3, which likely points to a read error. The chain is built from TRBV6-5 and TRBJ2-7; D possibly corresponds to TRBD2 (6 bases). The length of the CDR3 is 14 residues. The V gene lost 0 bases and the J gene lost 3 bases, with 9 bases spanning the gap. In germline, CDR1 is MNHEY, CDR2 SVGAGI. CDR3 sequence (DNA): TGTGCCAGCAGTTACTCGCCGGGGGTCTACGAGCAGTACTTA. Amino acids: CASSYSPGVYEQYL.

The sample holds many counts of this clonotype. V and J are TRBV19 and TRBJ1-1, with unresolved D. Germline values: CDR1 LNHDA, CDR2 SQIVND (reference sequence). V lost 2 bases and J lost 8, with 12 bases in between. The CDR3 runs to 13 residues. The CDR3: CASSIKAAAEAFF. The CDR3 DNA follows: TGTGCCAGTAGTATAAAAGCGGCGGCCGAAGCTTTCTTT.

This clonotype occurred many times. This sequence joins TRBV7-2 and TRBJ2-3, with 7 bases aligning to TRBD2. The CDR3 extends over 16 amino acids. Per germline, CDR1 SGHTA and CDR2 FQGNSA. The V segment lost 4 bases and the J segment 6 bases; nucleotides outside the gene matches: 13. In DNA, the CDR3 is TGTGCCAGCAGCTCAAAAATGGTTGGACTAGGGGATACGCAGTATTTT. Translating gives CASSSKMVGLGDTQYF.

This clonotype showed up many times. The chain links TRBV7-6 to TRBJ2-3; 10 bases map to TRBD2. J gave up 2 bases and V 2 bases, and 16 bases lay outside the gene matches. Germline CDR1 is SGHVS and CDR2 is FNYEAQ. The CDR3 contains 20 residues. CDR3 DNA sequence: TGTGCCAGCAGCTTATGCCTAGCGGGAGTCAATCCGGGGGACACAGATACGCAGTATTTT. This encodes CASSLCLAGVNPGDTDTQYF.

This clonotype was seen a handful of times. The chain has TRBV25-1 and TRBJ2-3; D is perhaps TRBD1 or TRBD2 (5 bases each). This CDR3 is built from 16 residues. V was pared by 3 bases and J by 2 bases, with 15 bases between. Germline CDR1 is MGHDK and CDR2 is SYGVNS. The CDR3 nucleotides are TGTGCCAGCAGTGAGTACCGGGACCCATCCACAGATACGCAGTATTTT. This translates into CASSEYRDPSTDTQYF.

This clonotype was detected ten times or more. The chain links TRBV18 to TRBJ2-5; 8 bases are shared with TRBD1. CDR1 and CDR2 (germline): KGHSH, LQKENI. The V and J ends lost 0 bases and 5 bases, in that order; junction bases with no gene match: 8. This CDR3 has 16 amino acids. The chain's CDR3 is CASSPPAGGEMETQYF. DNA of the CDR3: TGTGCCAGCTCACCACCCGCAGGGGGCGAGATGGAGACCCAGTACTTC. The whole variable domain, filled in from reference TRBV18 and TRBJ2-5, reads NAGVMQNPRHLVRRRGQEARLRCSPMKGHSHVYWYRQLPEEGLKFMVYLQKENIIDESGMPKERFSAEFPKEGPSILRIQQVVRGDSAAYFCASSPPAGGEMETQYFGPGTRLLVL.

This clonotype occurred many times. The CDR3 nucleotides read TGCAGCGTTGGAAGGACCAGGGAGACCGAGCAGTACTTC. Amino acids: CSVGRTRETEQYF. This rearrangement joins TRBV29-1 to TRBJ2-7; D is tentatively TRBD1 or TRBD2 (5 bases each). Trimming shortened V by 4 bases and J by 6 bases, and 16 bases separated the two germline ends. From germline, CDR1 is SQVTM and CDR2 ANQGSEA. This CDR3 contains 13 residues.

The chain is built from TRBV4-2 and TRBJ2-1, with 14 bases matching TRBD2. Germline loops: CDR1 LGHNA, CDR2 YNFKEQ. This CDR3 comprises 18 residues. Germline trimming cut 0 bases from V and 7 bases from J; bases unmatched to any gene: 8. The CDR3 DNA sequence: TGTGCCAGCAGCCAAGAAGCGGGGGGGACTAGCGGGAGAAATGAGCAGTTCTTC. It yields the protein CASSQEAGGTSGRNEQFF.

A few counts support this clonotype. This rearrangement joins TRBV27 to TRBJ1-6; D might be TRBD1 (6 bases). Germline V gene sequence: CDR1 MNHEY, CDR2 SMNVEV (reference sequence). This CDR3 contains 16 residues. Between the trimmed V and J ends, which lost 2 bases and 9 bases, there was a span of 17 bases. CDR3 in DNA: TGTGCCAGCAGTTTAGCGGGGGGCCTGGGTACTTCACCCCTCCACTTT. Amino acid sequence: CASSLAGGLGTSPLHF.

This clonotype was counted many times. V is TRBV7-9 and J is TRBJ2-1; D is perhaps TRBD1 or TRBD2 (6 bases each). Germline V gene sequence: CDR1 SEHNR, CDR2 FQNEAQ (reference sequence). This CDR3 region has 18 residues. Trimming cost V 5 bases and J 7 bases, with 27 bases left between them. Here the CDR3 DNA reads TGTGCCAGCAGCCCAGGGGCGTGGAGGGGACAACCCAGGAATGAGCAGTTCTTC. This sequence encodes CASSPGAWRGQPRNEQFF.

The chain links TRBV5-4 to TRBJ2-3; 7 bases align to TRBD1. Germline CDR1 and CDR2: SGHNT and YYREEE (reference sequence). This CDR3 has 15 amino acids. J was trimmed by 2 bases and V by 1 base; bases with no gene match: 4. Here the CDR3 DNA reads TGTGCCAGCAGCTTGACCGGGACAGCCACAGATACGCAGTATTTT. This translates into CASSLTGTATDTQYF.

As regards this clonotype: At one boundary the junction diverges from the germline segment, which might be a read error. DNA of the CDR3: TGTACCAGCAGTCCTCGGACTAGCGGGGGTACAGATACGCAGTATTTT. It specifies CTSSPRTSGGTDTQYF. V gene TRBV2 combines with J gene TRBJ2-3, with TRBD2 matching 13 bases. Germline loops: CDR1 SNHLY, CDR2 FYNNEI. The CDR3 sequence is 16 residues long.

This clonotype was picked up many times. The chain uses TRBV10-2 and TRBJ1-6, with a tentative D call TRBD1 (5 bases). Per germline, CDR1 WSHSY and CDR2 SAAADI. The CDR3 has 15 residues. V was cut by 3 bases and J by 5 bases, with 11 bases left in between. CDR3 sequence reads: CASSDGAADNSPLHF. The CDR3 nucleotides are TGCGCCAGCAGTGACGGGGCAGCAGATAATTCACCCCTCCACTTT.